The source of this T cell receptor (beta chain) is a study of OX40 agonist ivuxolimab in advanced cancers. As for the study in general: One patient with hepatocellular carcinoma and two with cutaneous melanoma, three in all, had partial responses. Study findings and constraints: Part of the nonresponder group also had normalized T-cell clonal expansion that was low. The CD4+ and CD8+ T cells in the blood had expanded clonally by week 6 at 0.1 to 3.0 mg/kg. The average count of expanded clones was higher among CD8+ T cells than among CD4+.

With 6 bases removed from V and 1 base from J, the gap between germline ends came to 12 bases. The CDR3 runs 14 residues. CDR1 is SGHAT and CDR2 is FQNNGV in the germline V gene. TCRdb's copy holds only in-frame clones and misses some; the assay was immunoSEQ multiplex PCR. The repertoire holds 50,000 to 55,000 clones, 60% to 80% seen once, with about 3.9% in the top ten. As concerns this clone: Its specificity is unknown.

This clonotype originated in an adult with an advanced solid tumor such as melanoma, head and neck, liver or kidney cancer. The gene calls are TRBV11-2 and TRBJ1-1; TRBD1 might be the D (5 bases). The specimen comprised CD4+ or CD8+ T cells sorted from blood, sampled in a trial of the OX40 agonist ivuxolimab. The DNA for the CDR3 is TGTGCCAGCAGGAAGGGGACGGGGAACACTGAAGCTTTCTTT. Encoded protein: CASRKGTGNTEAFF. Based on the CDR3 plus reference TRBV11-2 and TRBJ1-1, the full variable domain is EAGVAQSPRYKIIEKRQSVAFWCNPISGHATLYWYQQILGQGPKLLIQFQNNGVVDDSQLPKDRFSAERLKGVDSTLKIQPAKLEDSAVYLCASRKGTGNTEAFFGQGTRLTVV.